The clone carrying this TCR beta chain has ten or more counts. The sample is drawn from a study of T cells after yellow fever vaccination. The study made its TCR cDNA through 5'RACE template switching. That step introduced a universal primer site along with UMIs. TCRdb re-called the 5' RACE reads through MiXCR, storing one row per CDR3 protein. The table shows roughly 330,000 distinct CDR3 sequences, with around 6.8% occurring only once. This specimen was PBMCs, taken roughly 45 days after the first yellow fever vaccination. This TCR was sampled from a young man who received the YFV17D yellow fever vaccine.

CDR3 amino acids: CSAKGLAGGNEQFF. The CDR3 region has the DNA TGCAGTGCCAAGGGACTAGCGGGGGGTAATGAGCAGTTCTTC. The genes are TRBV20-1 and TRBJ2-1, with 15 bases fitting TRBD2. Germline V gene data show CDR1 as DFQATT and CDR2 as SNEGSKA (reference sequence). The CDR3 extends over 14 amino acids. The ends lost 6 bases at V and 7 bases at J; junction bases unmatched: 4.